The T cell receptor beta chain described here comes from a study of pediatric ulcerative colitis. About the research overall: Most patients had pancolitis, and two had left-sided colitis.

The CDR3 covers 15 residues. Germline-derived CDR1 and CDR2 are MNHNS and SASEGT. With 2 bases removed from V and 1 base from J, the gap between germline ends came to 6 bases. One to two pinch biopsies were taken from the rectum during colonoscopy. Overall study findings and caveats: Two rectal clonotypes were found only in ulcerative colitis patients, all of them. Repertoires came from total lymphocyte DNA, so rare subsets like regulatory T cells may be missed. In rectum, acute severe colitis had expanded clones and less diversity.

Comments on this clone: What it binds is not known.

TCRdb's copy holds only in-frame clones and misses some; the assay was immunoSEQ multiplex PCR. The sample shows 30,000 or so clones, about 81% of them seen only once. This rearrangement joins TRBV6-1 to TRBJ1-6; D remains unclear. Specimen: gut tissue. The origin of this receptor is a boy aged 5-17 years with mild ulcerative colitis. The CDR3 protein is CASSEKQSYNSPLHF. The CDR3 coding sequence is TGTGCCAGCAGTGAAAAGCAATCCTATAATTCACCCCTCCACTTT.